The rows below give T cell receptor beta chains drawn from one sample of a study of tumor-infiltrating lymphocytes in oesophageal squamous cell carcinoma. TCRdb reprocessed the PCR reads with MiXCR, giving one entry per CDR3 protein. The profile shows around 13,000 distinct CDR3 sequences, roughly 56% of them singletons. The sample consisted of esophageal tumor tissue. These receptors were taken from a male donor with esophageal squamous cell carcinoma. CDR3s include the opening cysteine and the closing phenylalanine or tryptophan. Fields, in order: V gene, D gene, clone size, J gene, CDR3 length, CDR3 DNA, CDR3 protein. The D gene is left open where the match is weak. Clone size is stated in some rows and not others, as once, few, many or a class when expanded.

v_gene: TRBV7-3; d_gene: TRBD1; abundance: .; j_gene: TRBJ2-2; len: 15; CDR3nt: TGTGCCAGCAGCAAGACAGGGTGGGACACCGGGGAGCTGTTTTTT; CDR3aa: CASSKTGWDTGELFF
v_gene: TRBV6-2/TRBV6-3; d_gene: TRBD2; abundance: .; j_gene: TRBJ2-3; len: 14; CDR3nt: TGTGCCAGCAAAGGAGGACTAGCGGGTGATACGCAGTATTTT; CDR3aa: CASKGGLAGDTQYF
v_gene: TRBV7-2; d_gene: TRBD1; abundance: .; j_gene: TRBJ1-1; len: 15; CDR3nt: TGTGCCAGCAGCCGCTCGACAGGGTCGAACACTGAAGCTTTCTTT; CDR3aa: CASSRSTGSNTEAFF
v_gene: TRBV28; d_gene: .; abundance: many; j_gene: TRBJ1-1; len: 13; CDR3nt: TGTGCCAGCAGCCCGTCGAGTCTGACTGAAGCTTTCTTT; CDR3aa: CASSPSSLTEAFF
v_gene: TRBV7-6; d_gene: TRBD2; abundance: medium-sized; j_gene: TRBJ2-2; len: 17; CDR3nt: TGTGCCAGCAGCTTAGTTTTTGCGGGGGTGAACACCGGGGAGCTGTTTTTT; CDR3aa: CASSLVFAGVNTGELFF
v_gene: TRBV7-2; d_gene: TRBD2; abundance: .; j_gene: TRBJ2-7; len: 16; CDR3nt: TGTGCCAGCAGCTCGGGACTAGCGGGAGCAATCTCCGAGCAGTACTTC; CDR3aa: CASSSGLAGAISEQYF
v_gene: TRBV7-2; d_gene: TRBD1; abundance: .; j_gene: TRBJ1-6; len: 16; CDR3nt: TGTGCCAGCAGCTTAGGCTGGGCAGGGGGTAATTCACCCCTCCACTTT; CDR3aa: CASSLGWAGGNSPLHF
v_gene: TRBV6-1; d_gene: .; abundance: .; j_gene: TRBJ1-2; len: 14; CDR3nt: TGTGCCAGCAGGCCCAATGGGGGCCTCGGGGGCTACACCTTC; CDR3aa: CASRPNGGLGGYTF
v_gene: TRBV2; d_gene: .; abundance: .; j_gene: TRBJ2-1; len: 13; CDR3nt: TGTGCCAGCAGTGTGGACCCAGATCTAGAGCAGTTCTTC; CDR3aa: CASSVDPDLEQFF
v_gene: TRBV7-2; d_gene: TRBD1; abundance: .; j_gene: TRBJ1-2; len: 15; CDR3nt: TGTGCCAGCAGCCCGCAGGGGGCGAGTAACTATGGCTACACCTTC; CDR3aa: CASSPQGASNYGYTF
v_gene: TRBV18; d_gene: .; abundance: many; j_gene: TRBJ2-1; len: 13; CDR3nt: TGTGCCAGCTCACCACCGAGCTACAATGAGCAGTTCTTC; CDR3aa: CASSPPSYNEQFF
v_gene: TRBV7-2; d_gene: TRBD2; abundance: .; j_gene: TRBJ2-7; len: 18; CDR3nt: TGTGCCAGCAGCCCTAGGGGCCCAGGAGCGGGAGTGTCCTACGAGCAGTACTTC; CDR3aa: CASSPRGPGAGVSYEQYF
v_gene: TRBV7-9; d_gene: .; abundance: few; j_gene: TRBJ2-5; len: 16; CDR3nt: TGTGCCAGCAGCTTAGGGGAAGCCCAAGGTTCGGAGACCCAGTACTTC; CDR3aa: CASSLGEAQGSETQYF
v_gene: TRBV7-9; d_gene: .; abundance: few; j_gene: TRBJ2-7; len: 12; CDR3nt: TGTGCCAGCAGCTTAGCCGTTAGTGAGCAGTACTTC; CDR3aa: CASSLAVSEQYF
v_gene: TRBV10-1; d_gene: TRBD1; abundance: .; j_gene: TRBJ2-3; len: 15; CDR3nt: TGCGCCAGCAGTGATGGGACAGGGAAAGCAGATACGCAGTATTTT; CDR3aa: CASSDGTGKADTQYF
v_gene: TRBV6-1; d_gene: .; abundance: many; j_gene: TRBJ2-7; len: 13; CDR3nt: TGTGCCAGCACCTGGGGGGTTAGAAACGAGCAGTACTTC; CDR3aa: CASTWGVRNEQYF
v_gene: TRBV7-8; d_gene: .; abundance: few; j_gene: TRBJ2-5; len: 14; CDR3nt: TGTGCCAGCAGCTTAAGGACAACCCAAGAGACCCAGTACTTC; CDR3aa: CASSLRTTQETQYF
v_gene: TRBV6-1; d_gene: .; abundance: .; j_gene: TRBJ2-1; len: 12; CDR3nt: TGTGCCAGCAGCAGGACAGAGCTTGAGCAGTTCTTC; CDR3aa: CASSRTELEQFF
v_gene: TRBV7-3; d_gene: .; abundance: few; j_gene: TRBJ2-5; len: 14; CDR3nt: TGTGCCAGCAGCTTAATGTCCGGGTGGGGGACCCAGTACTTC; CDR3aa: CASSLMSGWGTQYF
v_gene: TRBV12-3/TRBV12-4; d_gene: TRBD2; abundance: once; j_gene: TRBJ2-7; len: 14; CDR3nt: TGTGCCAGCAGTAAACCGGGAGGGAGAGACGAGCAGTACTTC; CDR3aa: CASSKPGGRDEQYF
v_gene: TRBV7-6; d_gene: .; abundance: .; j_gene: TRBJ2-1; len: 23; CDR3nt: .; CDR3aa: CASSRDSENSPLHFGPGRETQYF
v_gene: TRBV28; d_gene: TRBD2; abundance: .; j_gene: TRBJ2-1; len: 15; CDR3nt: TGTGCCAGCAGACGGACTAGCGGGATGGCTGATGAGCAGTTCTTC; CDR3aa: CASRRTSGMADEQFF
v_gene: TRBV12-3/TRBV12-4; d_gene: .; abundance: .; j_gene: TRBJ2-1; len: 10; CDR3nt: TGTGCCAGCATTCTCAATGAGCAGTTCTTC; CDR3aa: CASILNEQFF
v_gene: TRBV4-3; d_gene: TRBD1; abundance: few; j_gene: TRBJ2-7; len: 15; CDR3nt: TGCGCCAGCAGCCAAGTCCAACAGGGGATCTACGAGCAGTACTTC; CDR3aa: CASSQVQQGIYEQYF
v_gene: TRBV12-3/TRBV12-4; d_gene: TRBD2; abundance: once; j_gene: TRBJ2-3; len: 17; CDR3nt: TGTGCCAGCAGTAGCTCTTCGGGGCGGGGGGTAACAGATACGCAGTATTTT; CDR3aa: CASSSSSGRGVTDTQYF
v_gene: TRBV7-6; d_gene: .; abundance: .; j_gene: TRBJ2-7; len: 12; CDR3nt: TGTGCCAGCAGCGACGACATCTACGAGCAGTACTTC; CDR3aa: CASSDDIYEQYF
v_gene: TRBV7-3; d_gene: .; abundance: .; j_gene: TRBJ2-7; len: 13; CDR3nt: TGTGCCAGCAGCCACGGGCCTTTCTACGAGCAGTACTTC; CDR3aa: CASSHGPFYEQYF
v_gene: TRBV5-1; d_gene: .; abundance: many; j_gene: TRBJ2-7; len: 15; CDR3nt: TGCGCCAGCAGTGGGGGGACGGTGGCCTCCTACGAGCAGTACTTC; CDR3aa: CASSGGTVASYEQYF
v_gene: TRBV10-2; d_gene: .; abundance: medium-sized; j_gene: TRBJ1-2; len: 14; CDR3nt: TGCGCCAGCAGTGAGTCGACGGGTCACTATGGCTACACCTTC; CDR3aa: CASSESTGHYGYTF
v_gene: TRBV7-2; d_gene: .; abundance: few; j_gene: TRBJ2-1; len: 15; CDR3nt: TGTGCCAGCAGCTCAGACTTGTTCTCCTACAATGAGCAGTTCTTC; CDR3aa: CASSSDLFSYNEQFF
v_gene: TRBV7-8; d_gene: .; abundance: many; j_gene: TRBJ1-4; len: 16; CDR3nt: TGTGCCAGCAGCTTAAGTGGCGTTGCAACTAATGAAAAACTGTTTTTT; CDR3aa: CASSLSGVATNEKLFF
v_gene: TRBV6-8; d_gene: .; abundance: .; j_gene: TRBJ2-1; len: 12; CDR3nt: TGTGCCAGCAGTTACACCGCGGGGTTGCAGTTCTTC; CDR3aa: CASSYTAGLQFF
v_gene: TRBV6-1; d_gene: .; abundance: .; j_gene: TRBJ2-2; len: 12; CDR3nt: TGTGCCAGCAGCTCCCAGTCCGGGGAGCTGTTTTTT; CDR3aa: CASSSQSGELFF
v_gene: TRBV6-1; d_gene: .; abundance: .; j_gene: TRBJ2-7; len: 15; CDR3nt: TGTGCCAGCAGTGAAGGGGCAACGAGAGCCTACGAGCAGTACTTC; CDR3aa: CASSEGATRAYEQYF
v_gene: TRBV5-6; d_gene: .; abundance: many; j_gene: TRBJ1-6; len: 12; CDR3nt: TGTGCCAGCAGCTGGGACAACTCACCCCTCCACTTT; CDR3aa: CASSWDNSPLHF
v_gene: TRBV7-6; d_gene: TRBD1; abundance: .; j_gene: TRBJ2-1; len: 16; CDR3nt: TGTGCTAGCAGCTTGGGTCCGGGACAGGGTGTTAATGAGCAGTTCTTC; CDR3aa: CASSLGPGQGVNEQFF
v_gene: TRBV6-6; d_gene: TRBD1; abundance: once; j_gene: TRBJ2-3; len: 12; CDR3nt: TGTGCCATTGACAGGGGGAGCGATACGCAGTATTTT; CDR3aa: CAIDRGSDTQYF
v_gene: TRBV7-8; d_gene: TRBD1; abundance: few; j_gene: TRBJ2-7; len: 15; CDR3nt: TGTGCCAGCAGCCCAAGACAGGGTCCCTCCTACGAGCAGTACTTC; CDR3aa: CASSPRQGPSYEQYF
v_gene: TRBV15; d_gene: .; abundance: .; j_gene: TRBJ2-4; len: 13; CDR3nt: TGTGCCACCAGCAGAGTGGGGGGAGAAGAGCAGTACTTC; CDR3aa: CATSRVGGEEQYF
v_gene: TRBV7-3; d_gene: .; abundance: few; j_gene: TRBJ2-1; len: 16; CDR3nt: TGTGCCAGCAGCTTAGGCAGTAGCGGTCTGGCCAATGAGCAGTTCTTC; CDR3aa: CASSLGSSGLANEQFF
v_gene: TRBV6-1; d_gene: TRBD1; abundance: .; j_gene: TRBJ1-4; len: 16; CDR3nt: TGTGCCAGCAGGAGTCCCGGGACAGGGCCGGATGAAAAACTGTTTTTT; CDR3aa: CASRSPGTGPDEKLFF
v_gene: TRBV7-8; d_gene: .; abundance: .; j_gene: TRBJ2-5; len: 15; CDR3nt: TGTGCCAGCAGCCCATCAGGGGGGGGCCAAGAGCCCCAGTACTTC; CDR3aa: CASSPSGGGQEPQYF
v_gene: TRBV6-2/TRBV6-3; d_gene: TRBD1; abundance: .; j_gene: TRBJ2-7; len: 14; CDR3nt: TGTGCCAGCAGTAACACAGGGGGTACCTACGAGCAGTACTTC; CDR3aa: CASSNTGGTYEQYF
v_gene: TRBV6-1; d_gene: .; abundance: .; j_gene: TRBJ2-1; len: 13; CDR3nt: TGTGCCAGCACCCCCCGGGGCCTGGGGTACCAGTTCTTC; CDR3aa: CASTPRGLGYQFF
v_gene: TRBV11-2; d_gene: .; abundance: few; j_gene: TRBJ2-1; len: 15; CDR3nt: TGTGCCAGCAGCTTAAGCCGGGGCGACTACAATGAGCAGTTCTTC; CDR3aa: CASSLSRGDYNEQFF
v_gene: TRBV5-1; d_gene: TRBD1; abundance: .; j_gene: TRBJ1-2; len: 13; CDR3nt: TGCGCCAGCAGCAAGGGACAGCAGCAGGGCTACACCTTC; CDR3aa: CASSKGQQQGYTF
v_gene: TRBV15; d_gene: TRBD1; abundance: many; j_gene: TRBJ2-7; len: 15; CDR3nt: TGTGCCACCAGCTATGGGACAGGAATCTCCTACGAGCAGTACTTC; CDR3aa: CATSYGTGISYEQYF
v_gene: TRBV27; d_gene: .; abundance: many; j_gene: TRBJ1-1; len: 15; CDR3nt: TGTGCCAGCGCCATCCTCGGCGCCTCGAACACTGAAGCTTTCTTT; CDR3aa: CASAILGASNTEAFF
v_gene: TRBV7-2; d_gene: TRBD2; abundance: .; j_gene: TRBJ2-3; len: 16; CDR3nt: TGTGCCAGCAGCTTAGCTACTAGCGGGGGAGGGGATACGCAGTATTTT; CDR3aa: CASSLATSGGGDTQYF
v_gene: TRBV20-1; d_gene: .; abundance: .; j_gene: TRBJ2-2; len: 13; CDR3nt: TGCAGTGCTGACCAAGGGTTTACCGGGGAGCTGTTTTTT; CDR3aa: CSADQGFTGELFF
v_gene: TRBV7-3; d_gene: .; abundance: few; j_gene: TRBJ2-1; len: 14; CDR3nt: TGTGCCAGCAGCTTAGTGTGGCTCTATAATGAGCAGTTCTTC; CDR3aa: CASSLVWLYNEQFF
v_gene: TRBV19; d_gene: .; abundance: .; j_gene: TRBJ2-1; len: 15; CDR3nt: TGTGCCAGTACCTCCTCAGCTAGCTCCTACAATGAGCAGTTCTTC; CDR3aa: CASTSSASSYNEQFF
v_gene: TRBV7-3; d_gene: .; abundance: .; j_gene: TRBJ2-2; len: 15; CDR3nt: TGTGCCAGCAGCTTAATCGGGAGTGTCACCGGGGAGCTGTTTTTT; CDR3aa: CASSLIGSVTGELFF
v_gene: TRBV28; d_gene: .; abundance: .; j_gene: TRBJ1-1; len: 12; CDR3nt: TGTGCCAGCAGCTTAGGGACCCCGGGAGCTTTCTTT; CDR3aa: CASSLGTPGAFF
v_gene: TRBV5-6; d_gene: .; abundance: many; j_gene: TRBJ2-7; len: 14; CDR3nt: TGTGCCAGCAGCCAGGGCCCCACTTCCTACGAGCAGTACTTC; CDR3aa: CASSQGPTSYEQYF
v_gene: TRBV7-2; d_gene: .; abundance: .; j_gene: TRBJ2-1; len: 11; CDR3nt: TGTGCCAGCAGCTTGGACTTAGAGCAGTTCTTC; CDR3aa: CASSLDLEQFF